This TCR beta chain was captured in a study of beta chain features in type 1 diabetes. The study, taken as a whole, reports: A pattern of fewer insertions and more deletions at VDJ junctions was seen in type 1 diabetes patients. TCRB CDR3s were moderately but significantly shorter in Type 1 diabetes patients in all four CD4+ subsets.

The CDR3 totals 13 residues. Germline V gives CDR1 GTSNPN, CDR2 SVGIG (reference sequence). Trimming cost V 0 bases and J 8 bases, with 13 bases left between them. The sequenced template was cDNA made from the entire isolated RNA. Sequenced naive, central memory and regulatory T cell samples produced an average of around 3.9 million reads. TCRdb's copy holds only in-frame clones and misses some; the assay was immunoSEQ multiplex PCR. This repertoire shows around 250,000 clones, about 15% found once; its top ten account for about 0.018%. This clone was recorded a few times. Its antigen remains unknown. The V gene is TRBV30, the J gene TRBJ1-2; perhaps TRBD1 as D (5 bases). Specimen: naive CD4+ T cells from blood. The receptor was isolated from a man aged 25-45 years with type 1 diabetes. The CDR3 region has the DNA TGTGCCTGGAGTGTAAGTCGGCAGGGAGGCTACACCTTC. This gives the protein CAWSVSRQGGYTF.